The sequence of this T cell receptor beta chain was determined in a study of shared clonotypes between healthy human individuals. V lost 5 bases to trimming and J lost 2 bases; unmatched junction nucleotides: 7. The CDR3 length is 16 residues. Germline-derived CDR1 and CDR2 are SQVTM and ANQGSEA. Data came from immunoSEQ multiplex PCR; TCRdb stores just in-frame clones and leaves some out. The sample comprises hundreds of thousands of clones, about three quarters of which are singletons, and 1.5% to 2% rests with the top ten. The clonotype was recovered from a woman between 25 and 40 years old in good health. The sequencing input was memory CD4+ T cells sorted from blood. The subset here: CD45RA-negative fraction. The chain links TRBV29-1 to TRBJ2-7; 15 bases line up with TRBD2. CDR3 protein: CSVWGLAGGQTYEQYF. DNA of the CDR3: TGCAGCGTTTGGGGACTAGCGGGAGGCCAAACCTACGAGCAGTACTTC.